Presented here are 15 T cell receptor beta chains from one specimen sequenced in a study of cytomegalovirus exposure and HLA in healthy donors. PCR primers comprised 60 Vbeta and 13 Jbeta primers. The assay was immunoSEQ multiplex PCR, and TCRdb's table has in-frame clones only and misses some. The table lists around 90,000 clones, 70% to 85% of them singletons. Source material: PBMCs. Receptors originate from a human donor in good health.

This clone was detected once. This rearrangement joins TRBV7-2 to TRBJ2-3; the D is unclear. The V gene lost 7 bases and the J gene lost 2 bases, with 13 bases spanning the gap. CDR1 SGHTA and CDR2 FQGNSA come from the germline V gene. This CDR3 region has 14 residues. The DNA for the CDR3 is TGTGCCAGCAAGAAAGGCGGATTCACAGATACGCAGTATTTT. Its protein is CASKKGGFTDTQYF.

The V and J genes are TRBV7-2 and TRBJ2-2; 8 bases fit TRBD1. Trimming removed 5 bases from V and 5 bases from J; junction bases left unmatched: 7. Germline CDR1 reads SGHTA; CDR2 reads FQGNSA. The CDR3 covers 15 residues. The CDR3 loop reads CASSGNRGTTGELFF. CDR3 DNA: TGTGCCAGCAGCGGAAACAGGGGGACAACCGGGGAGCTGTTTTTT.

The chain couples TRBV15 to TRBJ2-5; D may be TRBD1 (6 bases). Per the germline V gene, CDR1 is LNHNV and CDR2 is YYDKDF (reference sequence). CDR3 size: 14 residues. V lost 5 bases, J lost 5 bases, and 15 bases lay in between. The chain's CDR3 is CATSSQGGGETQYF. The CDR3, as DNA: TGTGCCACCAGCTCTCAGGGTGGGGGCGAGACCCAGTACTTC.

This rearrangement joins TRBV5-1 to TRBJ2-7; TRBD1 aligns across 9 bases. This CDR3 has 16 residues. Looked up from germline, CDR1 is SGHRS and CDR2 is YFSETQ. Germline trimming cut 0 bases from V and 4 bases from J; bases unmatched to any gene: 8. The CDR3: CASSLAGPGQGYEQYF. In DNA form, the CDR3 reads TGCGCCAGCAGCTTGGCCGGACCAGGACAGGGGTACGAGCAGTACTTC.

V usage is TRBV5-6 and J usage is TRBJ2-6, with D possibly being TRBD1 (5 bases). Germline V gene lookup returns CDR1 SGHDT and CDR2 YYEEEE. The CDR3 totals 15 residues. Trimming cost V 7 bases and J 0 bases, with 11 bases left between them. This chain's CDR3 is CASLDSPSGANVLTF. In nucleotides, the CDR3 is TGTGCCAGCTTAGACAGCCCCTCTGGGGCCAACGTCCTGACTTTC.

This clone was observed once. This chain uses TRBV7-2 with TRBJ2-7; a weak D match, TRBD1 (5 bases). The CDR3 spans 13 residues. Trimming shortened V by 5 bases and J by 5 bases, and 13 bases separated the two germline ends. CDR1 is SGHTA and CDR2 is FQGNSA in the germline V gene. The CDR3 sequence: CASSIRQGNEQYF. The CDR3, as DNA: TGTGCCAGCAGCATCCGGCAGGGCAACGAGCAGTACTTC.

The rearrangement uses TRBV28 and TRBJ1-5; D call uncertain. This CDR3 spans 16 amino acids. CDR1 MDHEN and CDR2 SYDVKM come from the germline V gene. V dropped 0 bases and J dropped 1 base, with 10 bases sitting between them. CDR3: CASSLWRAGSNQPQHF. The CDR3 bases are TGTGCCAGCAGTTTATGGAGGGCTGGAAGCAATCAGCCCCAGCATTTT.

On this clone itself: Since the CDR3 does not end with the conserved phenylalanine or tryptophan, this likely comes from a read error. This chain connects TRBV7-3 to TRBJ2-7; 8 bases line up with TRBD1. The CDR3 totals 13 residues. V shed 5 bases, J shed 7 bases, and the junction held 7 bases outside the gene matches. Germline assignment: CDR1 SGHTA and CDR2 FQGTGA. The CDR3: CASSKQGGGEQYL. As DNA, the CDR3 is TGTGCCAGCAGCAAACAGGGGGGCGGGGAGCAGTACCTC.

This chain uses TRBV14 with TRBJ2-5, with a weak D call TRBD1 (6 bases). The CDR3 totals 14 residues. CDR1 and CDR2 from the germline V gene are SGHDN and FVKESK. V was trimmed by 1 base and J by 6 bases, leaving 12 bases between them. The CDR3 region is CASSQGTGLKTQYF. Here the CDR3 DNA reads TGTGCCAGCAGCCAAGGAACAGGGCTGAAGACCCAGTACTTC.

The J gene is TRBJ1-2, the V gene TRBV29-1; TRBD1 matches 7 bases. With 7 bases clipped from V and 4 bases from J, the junction kept 6 bases outside the gene matches. The CDR3 sequence is 12 residues long. CDR1 and CDR2 (germline): SQVTM, ANQGSEA. The CDR3 protein is CSARDSIYGYTF. The CDR3 DNA follows: TGCAGCGCAAGGGACAGCATCTATGGCTACACCTTC.

V and J are TRBV5-6 and TRBJ1-5; 7 nucleotides match TRBD1. The CDR3 extends over 14 amino acids. After removal of 3 bases from V and 3 bases from J, the junction contained 3 bases not matched to a gene. Per the germline V gene, CDR1 is SGHDT and CDR2 is YYEEEE. The CDR3 loop is CASSSDRYNQPQHF. For the CDR3, the DNA is TGTGCCAGCAGCTCGGACAGGTACAATCAGCCCCAGCATTTT.

This clone was counted between two and nine times. One end of the junction fails to match germline, which may point to a read error. The chain combines TRBV6-1 with TRBJ1-1; no clear D. This CDR3 contains 11 residues. The germline V gene has CDR1 MNHNS and CDR2 SASEGT. CDR3 in amino acids: CASSVTARDIF. In nucleotides, the CDR3 is TGTGCCAGCAGTGTTACGGCCCGGGATATCTTT.

The chain links TRBV7-3 to TRBJ2-1; the match to TRBD1 covers 9 bases. V gave up 1 base and J gave up 4 bases; unmatched junction bases: 5. Germline V gene data show CDR1 as SGHTA and CDR2 as FQGTGA. The CDR3 length is 16 residues. CDR3 sequence (DNA): TGTGCCAGCAGCTTAAGGGCGGGACAGGGATACAATGAGCAGTTCTTC. It encodes CASSLRAGQGYNEQFF. Based on the CDR3 plus reference TRBV7-3 and TRBJ2-1, the full variable domain is GAGVSQTPSNKVTEKGKYVELRCDPISGHTALYWYRQSLGQGPEFLIYFQGTGAADDSGLPNDRFFAVRPEGSVSTLKIQRTERGDSAVYLCASSLRAGQGYNEQFFGPGTRLTVL.

The count of this clone is one. It is unclear where the CDR3 begins or ends on the DNA, so no DNA is shown, and the CDR3 is as TCRdb lists it. This chain links TRBV21-1 with TRBJ2-4; the DNA was not used to check the table's D call, TRBD2. TRBV21-1 counts as a pseudogene. The CDR3 is 19 residues long, ends included. CDR3 loop: CASSKVARGAVKSKNIQYF.

As for this clone: An end of the junction differs from the germline gene, which may be a read error. This rearrangement joins TRBV27 to TRBJ2-5; the D gene is possibly TRBD1 (5 bases). The CDR3 length is 17 residues. The V gene's germline CDR1 is MNHEY and CDR2 SMNVEV (reference sequence). CDR3 region: CASSFFSPQGFQGTQYF. DNA for the CDR3: TGTGCCAGCAGTTTCTTCTCCCCCCAGGGCTTCCAAGGGACCCAGTACTTC.